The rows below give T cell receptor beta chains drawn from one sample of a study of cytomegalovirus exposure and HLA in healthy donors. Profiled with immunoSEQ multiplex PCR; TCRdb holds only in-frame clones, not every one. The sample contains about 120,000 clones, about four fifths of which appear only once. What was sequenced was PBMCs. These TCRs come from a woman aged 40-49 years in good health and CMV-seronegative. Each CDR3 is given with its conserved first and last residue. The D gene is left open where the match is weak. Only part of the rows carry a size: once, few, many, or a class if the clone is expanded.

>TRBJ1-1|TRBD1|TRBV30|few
TGTGCCGGAACAGGGGATAGGATGAACACTGAAGCTTTCTTT
CAGTGDRMNTEAFF
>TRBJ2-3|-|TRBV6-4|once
TGTGCCAGCAGTTACCCAGGGGGCACAGATACGCAGTATTTT
CASSYPGGTDTQYF
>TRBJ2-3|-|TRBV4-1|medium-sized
TGCGCCAGCAGCCCCGGATTGGGGACTAGCACAGATACGCAGTATTTT
CASSPGLGTSTDTQYF
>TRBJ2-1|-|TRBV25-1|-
TGTGCCAGCAGTGCCGGCAATGAGCAGTTCTTC
CASSAGNEQFF
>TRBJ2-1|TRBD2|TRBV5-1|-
TGCGCCAGCAGCTTGTACAAGACTAGCGGGAGAAATTACAATGAGCAGTTCTTC
CASSLYKTSGRNYNEQFF
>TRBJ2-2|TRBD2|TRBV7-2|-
TGTGCCAGCAGCTCCTGGACTAGCGGGAGAAAGGGGACCGGGGAGCTGTTTTTT
CASSSWTSGRKGTGELFF
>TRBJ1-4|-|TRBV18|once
TGTGCCAGCTCACCAATCCGCGTTGCAACTAATGAAAAACTGTTTTTT
CASSPIRVATNEKLFF
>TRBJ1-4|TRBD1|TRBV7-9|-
TGTGCCAGCAGCTTACTAGGGCAGGGGGAAGAAAAACTGTTTTTT
CASSLLGQGEEKLFF
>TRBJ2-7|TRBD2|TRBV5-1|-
TGCGCCAGCAGCCCGACTAGCCAAGGGGAAAGAGAGCAGTACTTC
CASSPTSQGEREQYF
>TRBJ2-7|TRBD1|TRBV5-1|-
TGCGCCAGCAGCTACTACAGGGGTGGGGAGCAGTACTTC
CASSYYRGGEQYF
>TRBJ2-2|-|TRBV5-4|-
TGTGCCAGCAGCTCGCAGGGCGATCACGGGGAGCTGTTTTTT
CASSSQGDHGELFF
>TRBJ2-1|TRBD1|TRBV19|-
TGTGCCAGTAGTCCAGGACAGGGGTCCTACAATGAGCAGTTCTTC
CASSPGQGSYNEQFF
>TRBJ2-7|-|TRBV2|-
TGTGCCAGCGGTAAGGGGTTCTACGAGCAGTACTTC
CASGKGFYEQYF
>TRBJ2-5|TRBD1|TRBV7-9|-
TGTGCCAGCAGCTCCGTCGGCAGGGACAGCCAAGAGACCCAGTACTTC
CASSSVGRDSQETQYF
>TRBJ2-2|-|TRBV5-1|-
TGCGCCAGCAGCTTAACAGGGACGAACACCGGGGAGCTGTTTTTT
CASSLTGTNTGELFF
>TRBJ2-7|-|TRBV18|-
TGTGCCAGCTCACCCGTCCCTAGCTCAGGACGCGAGCAGTACTTC
CASSPVPSSGREQYF
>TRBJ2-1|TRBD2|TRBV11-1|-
TGTGCCAGCAGCTCCGGACTAGCCGATGAGCAGTTCTTC
CASSSGLADEQFF
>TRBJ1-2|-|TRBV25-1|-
TGTGCCAGCAGTGTGACGGGGGGAGATGGCTACACCTTC
CASSVTGGDGYTF
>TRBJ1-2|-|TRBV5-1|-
TGTGCCAGCGCCGAACCAACAGGAACTGGCTACACCTTC
CASAEPTGTGYTF
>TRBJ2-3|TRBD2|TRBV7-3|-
TGTGCCAGCAGCCGAACTAGCGGGGGGGCTCGTGGAGATACGCAGTATTTT
CASSRTSGGARGDTQYF
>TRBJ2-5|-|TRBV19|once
TGTGCCAGTAACCCCGGAGATCAACAAGAGACCCAGTACTTC
CASNPGDQQETQYF
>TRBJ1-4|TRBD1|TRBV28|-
TGTGCCAGCAGGAGCCGGACAGGGTCGAGTGAAAAACTGTTTTTT
CASRSRTGSSEKLFF
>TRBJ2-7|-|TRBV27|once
TGTGCCAGCAGTTTAGAAGGAGGGAGGACCTACGAGCAGTACTTC
CASSLEGGRTYEQYF
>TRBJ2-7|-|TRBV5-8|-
TGTGCCAGCAGCGGGGGCGGCTACGAGCAGTACTTC
CASSGGGYEQYF
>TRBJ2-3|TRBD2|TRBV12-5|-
TGTGCTAGTGGTTTGGGGCTAGCGGGAGGAGGAGCAGATACGCAGTATTTT
CASGLGLAGGGADTQYF
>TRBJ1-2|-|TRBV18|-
TGTGCCAGCTCACCCGCCCGGGAGACTAACTATGGCTACACCTTC
CASSPARETNYGYTF
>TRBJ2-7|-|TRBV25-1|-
TGTGCCAGCAGAAGAACGGGACTTAAAGCCTACGAGCAGTACTTC
CASRRTGLKAYEQYF
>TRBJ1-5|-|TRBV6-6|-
TGTGCCAGCAGCGCAGATCAGCCCCAGCATTTT
CASSADQPQHF
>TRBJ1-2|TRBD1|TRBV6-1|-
TGTGCCAGCAGTCACCGACAGGGCGGCTATGGCTACACCTTC
CASSHRQGGYGYTF
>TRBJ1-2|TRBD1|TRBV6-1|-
TGTGCCAGCAGGGGAAACAGGGGTAACTATGGCTACACCTTC
CASRGNRGNYGYTF
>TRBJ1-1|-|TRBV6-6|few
TGTGCCAGCAGCACCGTCGGCGGGGCCACTGAAGCTTTCTTT
CASSTVGGATEAFF
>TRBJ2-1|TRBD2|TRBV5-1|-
TGCGCCAGCAGCTTGGATGCTAGCGGTTACAATGAGCAGTTCTTC
CASSLDASGYNEQFF
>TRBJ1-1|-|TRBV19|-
TGTGCCAGTAGTGGCCAGGTAATGAACACTGAAGCTTTCTTT
CASSGQVMNTEAFF
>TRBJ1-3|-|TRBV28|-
TGTGCCAGCAGTTCTGTGGCAGGGGGAAACACCATATATTTT
CASSSVAGGNTIYF
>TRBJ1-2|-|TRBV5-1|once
TGCGCCAGCAGCTTGGGTGGGACAACCCTGGGGGACTATGGCTACACCTTC
CASSLGGTTLGDYGYTF
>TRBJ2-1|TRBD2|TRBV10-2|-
TGCGCCAGCAGTCTCACGGGGGGGAGTATCTACAATGAGCAGTTCTTC
CASSLTGGSIYNEQFF
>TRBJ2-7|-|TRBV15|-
TGTGCCACCAGCAGAGATAGGCCGGGGTACGAGCAGTACTTC
CATSRDRPGYEQYF
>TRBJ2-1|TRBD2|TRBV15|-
TGTGCCACCAGAGCGGCCCCCGGGACTAGCGGGGCGTCCGAGCAGTTCTTC
CATRAAPGTSGASEQFF
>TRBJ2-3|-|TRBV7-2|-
TGTGCCAGCAGCTTAGTAGGCCCCGGGGGCACAGATACGCAGTATTTT
CASSLVGPGGTDTQYF
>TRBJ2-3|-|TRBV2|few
TGTGCCAGCAGGCGAGAGGGAGGAACAGATACGCAGTATTTT
CASRREGGTDTQYF
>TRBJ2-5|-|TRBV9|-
TGTGCCAGCAGCGTTGGCAGTAAAGAGACCCAGTACTTC
CASSVGSKETQYF
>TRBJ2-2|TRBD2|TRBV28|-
TGTGCCAGCAGTTTCGGACTAGCGGGAGACACCGGGGAGCTGTTTTTT
CASSFGLAGDTGELFF
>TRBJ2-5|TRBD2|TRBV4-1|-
TGCGCCAGCAGCCCCCAGACTAGCGGGGGGACCCAAGAGACCCAGTACTTC
CASSPQTSGGTQETQYF
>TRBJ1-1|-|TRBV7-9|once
TGTGCCAGCAGCTTAGCGCGAGGGAACACTGAAGCTTTCTTT
CASSLARGNTEAFF
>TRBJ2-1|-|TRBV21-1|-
TGTGCCAGCAGCAAAGAGGAGTCCGTGGATGAGCAGTTCTTC
CASSKEESVDEQFF
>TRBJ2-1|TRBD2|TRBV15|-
TGTGCCACCTACCGAACCCTAGCGGGGCTCAATGAGCAGTTCTTC
CATYRTLAGLNEQFF